Listed below are T cell receptor beta chains from one sample, sequenced in a study of shared clonotypes between healthy human individuals. Produced via immunoSEQ multiplex PCR; TCRdb's table is partial and in-frame only. In the table there are 630,000 or so clones, roughly 98% of which are singletons. Input material: naive CD8+ T cells sorted from blood. These receptors originate from a man aged 30 to 45 in good health. Both conserved end residues are part of each CDR3. A D gene is named only where the DNA matches it firmly. Clone sizes are given selectively: once, few, many, or a class where the clone is expanded.

j_gene,abundance,d_gene,v_gene,CDR3nt,CDR3aa
TRBJ2-1,NA,TRBD2,TRBV13,TGTGCCAGCAGCCGAACTTCGGGTAGCGGGGCTTCCTACAATGAGCAGTTCTTC,CASSRTSGSGASYNEQFF
TRBJ2-3,NA,TRBD2,TRBV2,TGTGCCAGCAGTGGACTAGCGGGAGTGACAGATACGCAGTATTTT,CASSGLAGVTDTQYF
TRBJ2-7,NA,TRBD2,TRBV29-1,TGCAGCGTTCTCGGACTAGCGGGGGACTCCTACGAGCAGTACTTC,CSVLGLAGDSYEQYF
TRBJ1-5,NA,NA,TRBV10-3,TGTGCCATCAGTGAGTCTTCGACAGATGACAATCAGCCCCAGCATTTT,CAISESSTDDNQPQHF
TRBJ2-6,once,NA,TRBV19,TGTGCCAGTAGTATGGGCGGGGCCAACGTCCTGACTTTC,CASSMGGANVLTF
TRBJ1-1,NA,TRBD1,TRBV5-1,TGCGCCAGCAGCTTAGGACAGGGACTTACTGAAGCTTTCTTT,CASSLGQGLTEAFF
TRBJ1-2,NA,TRBD1,TRBV6-1,TGTGCCAGCAGTGAGCTGACAGGGTACTTAGGCTACACCTTC,CASSELTGYLGYTF
TRBJ1-4,NA,NA,TRBV30,TGTGCCTGGAGTGTAGGGACTGGCGGGGAAAAACTGTTTTTT,CAWSVGTGGEKLFF
TRBJ2-1,NA,NA,TRBV20-1,TGCAGTGTAGGGTACAATGAGCAGTTCTTC,CSVGYNEQFF
TRBJ2-7,once,NA,TRBV7-8,TGTGCCAGCAGCTTAGAAGACAGAATCTCCTACGAGCAGTACTTC,CASSLEDRISYEQYF
TRBJ2-7,NA,TRBD1,TRBV27,TGTGCCAGCAGTTTCCTCGACAGGGTCCACGAGCAGTACTTC,CASSFLDRVHEQYF
TRBJ1-5,once,TRBD1,TRBV27,TGTGCCAGCAGTCCAAGCGGGACAGGGGTGGCTCAGCCCCAGCATTTT,CASSPSGTGVAQPQHF
TRBJ1-1,NA,NA,TRBV7-9,TGTGCCAGCAGCGACGCGAACACTGAAGCTTTCTTT,CASSDANTEAFF
TRBJ2-5,NA,NA,TRBV29-1,TGCAGCGTTGAAGATCTTGAAAGCATGAAAGAGACCCAGTACTTC,CSVEDLESMKETQYF
TRBJ2-3,once,NA,TRBV14,TGTGCCAGCAGCCCCACTCCTCACAGCAGCACAGATACGCAGTATTTT,CASSPTPHSSTDTQYF